The 31 T cell receptor beta chains below come from one sample, sequenced in a study of cytomegalovirus exposure and HLA in healthy donors. The PCR made use of 60 Vbeta and 13 Jbeta primers. The method was immunoSEQ multiplex PCR; TCRdb's version includes in-frame clones alone and lacks a portion of them. The sample records about 200,000 clones, around 85% being singletons. Input material: PBMCs. The receptors come from a man over 45 in good health and CMV-seronegative.

The V call is TRBV5-4, the J call TRBJ2-3; 9 positions match TRBD2. The length of the CDR3 is 16 residues. Losses at the gene ends were 2 bases for V and 1 base for J; bases not matched to a gene: 5. Germline CDR1 and CDR2: SGHNT and YYREEE (reference sequence). CDR3 nucleotide sequence: TGTGCCAGCAGCTTTGGCGGGAGGGAACGCACAGATACGCAGTATTTT. Its protein is CASSFGGRERTDTQYF.

The V call is TRBV6-1, the J call TRBJ2-3, with D perhaps matching TRBD1 (6 bases). This CDR3 region has 14 residues. Trimming removed 6 bases at V and 4 bases at J, with 14 bases between. The germline V gene encodes CDR1 MNHNS and CDR2 SASEGT. CDR3 protein: CASRYTGYPDTQYF. CDR3 DNA sequence: TGTGCCAGCAGATACACAGGGTACCCAGATACGCAGTATTTT.

V gene TRBV4-1 combines with J gene TRBJ2-7, with D perhaps TRBD1 (6 bases). The CDR3 contains 16 residues. The V gene's germline CDR1 is MGHRA and CDR2 YSYEKL. The V and J ends lost 4 bases and 7 bases respectively, with 23 bases between them. The DNA for the CDR3 is TGCGCCAGCAGCCGAACACCGACAGGTATCTTAGGGGAGCAGTACTTC. Translation gives CASSRTPTGILGEQYF.

This chain connects TRBV25-1 to TRBJ2-7, with TRBD2 matching 11 bases. Germline V gene sequence: CDR1 MGHDK, CDR2 SYGVNS. V shed 8 bases and J 7 bases; nucleotides not matched to a gene: 16. CDR3 length: 16 residues. The CDR3 nucleotides read TGTGCCAGCGCAGAGGGTGGACTAGCGGGCCTGAGGGAGCAGTACTTC. The encoded protein is CASAEGGLAGLREQYF.

V is TRBV29-1 and J is TRBJ2-7, with D perhaps TRBD1 (5 bases). Germline CDR1 and CDR2: SQVTM and ANQGSEA. V was trimmed by 1 base and J by 3 bases, leaving 13 bases between them. The CDR3 covers 14 residues. The CDR3: CSVEAGPQGYEQYF. The CDR3 DNA follows: TGCAGCGTTGAAGCAGGGCCCCAAGGCTACGAGCAGTACTTC.

The chain couples TRBV19 to TRBJ2-1; 9 bases are a match to TRBD1. This CDR3 contains 15 residues. The J segment lost 7 bases and the V segment lost 4 bases, leaving 8 bases of the junction unmatched. Germline V gene lookup returns CDR1 LNHDA and CDR2 SQIVND (reference sequence). CDR3 amino acids: CASSTWGQGVNEQFF. The DNA for the CDR3 is TGTGCCAGTAGTACGTGGGGACAGGGCGTGAATGAGCAGTTCTTC.

This clone appeared a few times. The V and J genes are TRBV30 and TRBJ2-1; 8 bases line up with TRBD2. Germline V gene data show CDR1 as GTSNPN and CDR2 as SVGIG (reference sequence). The CDR3 extends over 14 amino acids. The V and J ends lost 2 bases and 6 bases, in that order; junction bases with no gene match: 6. DNA of the CDR3: TGTGCCTGGAGTCAAAACCGGGAGGGCAATGAGCAGTTCTTC. Amino acid sequence: CAWSQNREGNEQFF.

The CDR3 bases are TGTGCCAGCAGCCAAGTAACGGGGGAGACCCAGTACTTC. This gives the protein CASSQVTGETQYF. The chain links TRBV4-2 to TRBJ2-5, with D possibly being TRBD2 (5 bases). Germline V gene lookup returns CDR1 LGHNA and CDR2 YNFKEQ. The CDR3 has 13 amino acids. The V gene lost 1 base and the J gene lost 5 bases, with 8 bases spanning the gap.

The chain employs TRBV28 and TRBJ1-2; TRBD1 might be the D (5 bases). The germline V gene has CDR1 MDHEN and CDR2 SYDVKM. Trimming left V 0 bases short and J 4 bases short, with 15 bases between. The CDR3 is made up of 16 amino acids. The CDR3 reads CASSLWPQGEVYGYTF. The CDR3 DNA reads TGTGCCAGCAGTTTATGGCCCCAGGGTGAGGTCTATGGCTACACCTTC.

This rearrangement joins TRBV30 to TRBJ1-2, with D hard to call. The V and J ends lost 0 bases and 6 bases respectively, with 8 bases between them. Per the germline V gene, CDR1 is GTSNPN and CDR2 is SVGIG (reference sequence). The CDR3 spans 12 residues. The CDR3 DNA sequence: TGTGCCTGGAGTGTCCGGGTGGATGGCTACACCTTC. Residues: CAWSVRVDGYTF.

The V gene is TRBV28, the J gene TRBJ1-2; D may be TRBD1 (5 bases). Germline V gene lookup returns CDR1 MDHEN and CDR2 SYDVKM. CDR3 length: 18 residues. The ends were cut back, 2 bases at V and 2 bases at J, with 21 bases in the middle. CDR3 loop: CASSLTTLAGRSNYGYTF. CDR3 nucleotides: TGTGCCAGCAGTTTAACAACTCTTGCAGGGCGGTCGAACTATGGCTACACCTTC.

In its sample, this clone was seen a few times. The genes are TRBV2 and TRBJ1-2; maybe TRBD1 (6 bases). The CDR3 runs to 13 residues. Trimming cost V 5 bases and J 6 bases, with 13 bases left between them. CDR1 is SNHLY and CDR2 is FYNNEI in the germline V gene. DNA of the CDR3: TGTGCCAGCAGTCAGGCCAGGGGTGATGGCTACACCTTC. Its protein product is CASSQARGDGYTF.

The chain recombines TRBV5-4 with TRBJ2-3, with TRBD2 matching over 8 bases. The CDR3 is 14 amino acids. CDR1 and CDR2 (germline): SGHNT, YYREEE (reference sequence). Losses at the gene ends were 6 bases for V and 4 bases for J; bases not matched to a gene: 7. The CDR3, as DNA: TGTGCCAGCACCAATCAGCGGGAGTCAGATACGCAGTATTTT. This encodes CASTNQRESDTQYF.

The V and J genes are TRBV10-2 and TRBJ2-7, with TRBD2 matching 8 bases. Trimming cost V 5 bases and J 3 bases; bases outside gene matches: 18. Per the germline V gene, CDR1 is WSHSY and CDR2 is SAAADI. The CDR3 has 18 amino acids. CDR3 DNA sequence: TGCGCCAGCAGTTTTTCGGGGGATAAAGCGGGAGACATCTACGAGCAGTACTTC. Protein sequence: CASSFSGDKAGDIYEQYF.

J is TRBJ1-6 and V is TRBV6-5; D perhaps matches TRBD1 (6 bases). This CDR3 is built from 14 residues. Germline V gives CDR1 MNHEY, CDR2 SVGAGI. V lost 6 bases, J lost 8 bases, and 14 bases lay in between. CDR3 region: CASRLGGGDSPLHF. Written as DNA, the CDR3 is TGTGCCAGCAGGCTTGGAGGGGGGGATTCACCCCTCCACTTT.

In its sample, this clone was seen once. The V call is TRBV2, the J call TRBJ2-7; 11 bases line up with TRBD2. This CDR3 comprises 13 residues. V trimming: 8 bases; J trimming: 4 bases; junction bases outside the gene matches: 4. Germline CDR1 is SNHLY and CDR2 is FYNNEI. The CDR3 nucleotides read TGTGCCAGCGCGACTAGCGGGACGTACGAGCAGTACTTC. It codes for CASATSGTYEQYF.

This clone was observed a handful of times. The chain employs TRBV30 and TRBJ2-7; D might be TRBD2 (5 bases). V was pared by 4 bases and J by 2 bases, with 6 bases between. Germline V gene lookup returns CDR1 GTSNPN and CDR2 SVGIG (reference sequence). The CDR3 spans 11 residues. In DNA, the CDR3 is TGTGCCTGGAAGGGAGCCTACGAGCAGTACTTC. Its translation: CAWKGAYEQYF.

J is TRBJ2-7 and V is TRBV2, with 11 bases that match TRBD1. CDR3 size: 15 residues. Germline V gene data show CDR1 as SNHLY and CDR2 as FYNNEI. V was pared by 4 bases and J by 1 base, with 3 bases of the junction left unmatched. CDR3 loop: CASSGRDRGSYEQYF. CDR3 DNA: TGTGCCAGCAGTGGACGGGACAGGGGGTCCTACGAGCAGTACTTC.

The chain is built from TRBV9 and TRBJ2-1, with 9 bases fitting TRBD2. Trimming cost V 4 bases and J 4 bases; bases outside gene matches: 9. The CDR3 totals 16 residues. Germline V gene lookup returns CDR1 SGDLS and CDR2 YYNGEE. The CDR3 DNA sequence: TGTGCCAGCAGCCGGAGCGGGGGGCCGGAGTACAATGAGCAGTTCTTC. This gives the protein CASSRSGGPEYNEQFF.

Written as DNA, the CDR3 is TGTGCCAGCAGTGAAGCTTACAGTAAGGCTTTCTTT. As protein: CASSEAYSKAFF. The rearrangement links TRBV2 to TRBJ1-1; D gene unclear. The CDR3 spans 12 residues. Germline CDR1 and CDR2: SNHLY and FYNNEI. V was trimmed by 0 bases and J by 11 bases, leaving 10 bases between them.

V is TRBV7-6 and J is TRBJ2-7, with D possibly TRBD1 on 5 matching bases. Germline V gene sequence: CDR1 SGHVS, CDR2 FNYEAQ. The V gene lost 1 base and the J gene lost 5 bases, with 21 bases spanning the gap. The CDR3 covers 17 residues. CDR3 residues: CASSLESAARAVNEQYF. For the CDR3, the DNA is TGTGCCAGCAGCTTAGAGAGCGCGGCCAGGGCTGTTAACGAGCAGTACTTC.

The chain combines TRBV19 with TRBJ2-1, with D possibly matching TRBD2 (6 bases). V lost 5 bases to trimming and J lost 7 bases, with 12 bases between them. Germline lookup yields CDR1 LNHDA and CDR2 SQIVND (reference sequence). The CDR3 runs to 13 residues. The CDR3: CASSPGAANEQFF. For the CDR3, the DNA is TGTGCCAGTAGTCCGGGAGCCGCTAATGAGCAGTTCTTC.

This clone was seen only a few times. The rearrangement joins TRBV6-6 to TRBJ2-2; 8 bases agree with TRBD2. This CDR3 has 16 amino acids. Germline-derived CDR1 and CDR2 are MNHNY and SVGAGI (reference sequence). Germline trimming cut 3 bases from V and 1 base from J; bases unmatched to any gene: 4. The CDR3 is CASSYPTSGNTGELFF. The CDR3 region has the DNA TGTGCCAGCAGTTATCCTACTAGCGGGAACACCGGGGAGCTGTTTTTT.

This clone appeared a few times. The chain joins TRBV11-2 to TRBJ2-1, with D perhaps TRBD1 (6 bases). There are 16 residues in the CDR3. Germline lookup yields CDR1 SGHAT and CDR2 FQNNGV. The V gene lost 6 bases and the J gene lost 7 bases, with 22 bases spanning the gap. Here the CDR3 DNA reads TGTGCCAGCAGTTTGTTCGGGGTCGCGCAGGGGAATGAGCAGTTCTTC. Its translation: CASSLFGVAQGNEQFF. Filled out from reference TRBV11-2 and TRBJ2-1, the complete variable domain reads EAGVAQSPRYKIIEKRQSVAFWCNPISGHATLYWYQQILGQGPKLLIQFQNNGVVDDSQLPKDRFSAERLKGVDSTLKIQPAKLEDSAVYLCASSLFGVAQGNEQFFGPGTRLTVL.

The chain recombines TRBV6-5 with TRBJ1-1; no firm D call. The V gene's germline CDR1 is MNHEY and CDR2 SVGAGI. V gave up 6 bases and J gave up 6 bases, with 8 bases separating them. The CDR3 is made up of 11 amino acids. CDR3 region: CASSFRAEAFF. DNA for the CDR3: TGTGCCAGCAGCTTTCGGGCTGAAGCTTTCTTT.

This chain connects TRBV9 to TRBJ2-3; TRBD1 matches at 9 bases. The CDR3 sequence is 16 residues long. V lost 0 bases and J lost 1; bases outside the gene matches: 3. Germline V gives CDR1 SGDLS, CDR2 YYNGEE. CDR3 amino acids: CASSVAGQGRTDTQYF. Written as DNA, the CDR3 is TGTGCCAGCAGCGTAGCTGGACAGGGGCGCACAGATACGCAGTATTTT.

The rearrangement uses TRBV19 and TRBJ2-7, with TRBD1 identical over 8 bases. Trimming at V came to 5 bases and at J to 6 bases, leaving 9 bases not matched to a gene. The CDR3 contains 14 residues. The germline V gene has CDR1 LNHDA and CDR2 SQIVND (reference sequence). DNA of the CDR3: TGTGCCAGTAGTGGTCAGGGGGCGCTTGCCGAGCAGTACTTC. Its translation: CASSGQGALAEQYF.

This chain connects TRBV4-2 to TRBJ2-3; 9 bases agree with TRBD2. This CDR3 is 16 amino acids long. After removal of 0 bases from V and 0 bases from J, the junction contained 1 base not matched to a gene. CDR1 and CDR2 (germline): LGHNA, YNFKEQ. The CDR3 loop is CASSQETSGSTDTQYF. The CDR3 DNA follows: TGTGCCAGCAGCCAAGAGACTAGCGGAAGCACAGATACGCAGTATTTT.

V and J are TRBV6-6 and TRBJ2-7, with TRBD2 matching 7 bases. The CDR3 contains 14 residues. Germline CDR1 is MNHNY and CDR2 is SVGAGI (reference sequence). V was clipped by 6 bases and J by 2 bases; unmatched bases: 7. The DNA of the CDR3 is TGTGCCAGCAGGGGGGGGACCGGCACCTACGAGCAGTACTTC. Protein product: CASRGGTGTYEQYF.

The V and J genes are TRBV28 and TRBJ1-2; possible D gene TRBD1, 5 bases. CDR3 length equals 13 residues. Trimming stripped 5 bases from V and 1 base from J, with 8 bases between. Germline V gene sequence: CDR1 MDHEN, CDR2 SYDVKM. The CDR3 sequence is CASSDSFNYGYTF. CDR3 sequence (DNA): TGTGCCAGCAGTGACAGCTTTAACTATGGCTACACCTTC.

This clone was counted once. The J gene is TRBJ2-7, the V gene TRBV5-4; 10 bases map to TRBD1. The CDR3 is made up of 15 amino acids. The J segment lost 1 base and the V segment lost 4 bases, leaving 5 bases of the junction unmatched. Germline V gene sequence: CDR1 SGHNT, CDR2 YYREEE (reference sequence). The CDR3 protein is CASSHRTGGSYEQYF. CDR3 sequence (DNA): TGTGCCAGCAGCCATCGGACAGGGGGATCCTACGAGCAGTACTTC.